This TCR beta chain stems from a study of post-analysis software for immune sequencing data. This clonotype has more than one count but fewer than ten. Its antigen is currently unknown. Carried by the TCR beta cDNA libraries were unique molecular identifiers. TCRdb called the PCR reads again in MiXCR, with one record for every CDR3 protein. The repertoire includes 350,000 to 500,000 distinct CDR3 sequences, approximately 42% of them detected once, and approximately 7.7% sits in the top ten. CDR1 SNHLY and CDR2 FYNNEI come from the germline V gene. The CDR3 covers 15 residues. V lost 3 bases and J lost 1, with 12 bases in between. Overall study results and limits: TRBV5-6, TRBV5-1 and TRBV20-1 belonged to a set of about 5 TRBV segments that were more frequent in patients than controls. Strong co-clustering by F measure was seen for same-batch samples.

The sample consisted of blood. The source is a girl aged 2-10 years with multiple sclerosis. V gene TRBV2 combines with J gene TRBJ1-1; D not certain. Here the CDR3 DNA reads TGTGCCAGCAGTGACCTAGGTTTCGGGAACACTGAAGCTTTCTTT. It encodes CASSDLGFGNTEAFF. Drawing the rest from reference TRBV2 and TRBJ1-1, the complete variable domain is EPEVTQTPSHQVTQMGQEVILRCVPISNHLYFYWYRQILGQKVEFLVSFYNNEISEKSEIFDDQFSVERPDGSNFTLKIRSTKLEDSAMYFCASSDLGFGNTEAFFGQGTRLTVV.